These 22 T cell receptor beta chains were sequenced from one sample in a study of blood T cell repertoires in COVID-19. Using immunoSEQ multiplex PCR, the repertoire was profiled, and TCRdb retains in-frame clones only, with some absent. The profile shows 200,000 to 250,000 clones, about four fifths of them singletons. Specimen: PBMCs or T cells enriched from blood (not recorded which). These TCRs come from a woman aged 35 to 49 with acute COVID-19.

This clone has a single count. In nucleotides, the CDR3 is TGTGCCAGCTCTCAAGGACAGGGGACAACTAATGAAAAACTGTTTTTT. Its translation: CASSQGQGTTNEKLFF. V gene TRBV18 combines with J gene TRBJ1-4, with 9 bases matching TRBD1. CDR1 and CDR2 from the germline V gene are KGHSH and LQKENI. After removal of 6 bases from V and 0 bases from J, the junction contained 5 bases not matched to a gene. The CDR3 loop spans 16 amino acids.

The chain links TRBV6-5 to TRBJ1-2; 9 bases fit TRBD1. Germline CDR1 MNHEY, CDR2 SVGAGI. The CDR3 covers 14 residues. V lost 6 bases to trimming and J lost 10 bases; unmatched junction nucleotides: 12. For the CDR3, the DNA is TGTGCCAGCAGGGGGACAGGGTGGGACAGGGCCTACACCTTC. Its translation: CASRGTGWDRAYTF.

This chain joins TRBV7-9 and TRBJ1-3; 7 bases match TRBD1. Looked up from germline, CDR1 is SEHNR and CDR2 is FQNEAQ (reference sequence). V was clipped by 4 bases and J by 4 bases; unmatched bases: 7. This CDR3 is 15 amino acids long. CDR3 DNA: TGTGCCAGCAGCTCCCCGACAGGGTCCGGAAACACCATATATTTT. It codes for CASSSPTGSGNTIYF.

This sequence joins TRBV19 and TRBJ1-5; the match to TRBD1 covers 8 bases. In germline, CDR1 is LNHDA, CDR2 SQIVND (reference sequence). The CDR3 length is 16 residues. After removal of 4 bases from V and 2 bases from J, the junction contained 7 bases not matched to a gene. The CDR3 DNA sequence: TGTGCCAGTAGTACATACAGGGGGAAGGGCAATCAGCCCCAGCATTTT. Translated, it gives CASSTYRGKGNQPQHF. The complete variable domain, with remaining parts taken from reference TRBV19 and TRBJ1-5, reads DGGITQSPKYLFRKEGQNVTLSCEQNLNHDAMYWYRQDPGQGLRLIYYSQIVNDFQKGDIAEGYSVSREKKESFPLTVTSAQKNPTAFYLCASSTYRGKGNQPQHFGDGTRLSIL.

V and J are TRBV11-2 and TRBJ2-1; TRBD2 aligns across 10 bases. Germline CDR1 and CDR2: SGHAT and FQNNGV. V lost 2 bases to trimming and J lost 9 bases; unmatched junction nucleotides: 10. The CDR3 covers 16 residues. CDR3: CASSLRGLAGDPEQFF. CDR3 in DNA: TGTGCCAGCAGCTTAAGAGGCCTAGCGGGGGATCCTGAGCAGTTCTTC. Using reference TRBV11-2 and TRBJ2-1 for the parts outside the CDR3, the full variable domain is EAGVAQSPRYKIIEKRQSVAFWCNPISGHATLYWYQQILGQGPKLLIQFQNNGVVDDSQLPKDRFSAERLKGVDSTLKIQPAKLEDSAVYLCASSLRGLAGDPEQFFGPGTRLTVL.

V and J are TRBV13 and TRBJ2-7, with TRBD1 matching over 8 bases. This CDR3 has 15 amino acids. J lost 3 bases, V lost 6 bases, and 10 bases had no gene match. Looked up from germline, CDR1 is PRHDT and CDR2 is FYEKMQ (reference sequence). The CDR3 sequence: CASRPAGQGSYEQYF. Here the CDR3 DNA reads TGTGCCAGCAGACCAGCAGGACAGGGAAGCTACGAGCAGTACTTC.

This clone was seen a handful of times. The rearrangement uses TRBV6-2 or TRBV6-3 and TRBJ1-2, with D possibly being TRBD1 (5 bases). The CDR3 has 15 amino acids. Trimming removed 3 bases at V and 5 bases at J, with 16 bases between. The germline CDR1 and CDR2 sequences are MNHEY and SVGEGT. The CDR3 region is CASSYPGMAFYGYTF. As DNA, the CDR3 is TGTGCCAGCAGTTATCCAGGGATGGCGTTTTATGGCTACACCTTC.

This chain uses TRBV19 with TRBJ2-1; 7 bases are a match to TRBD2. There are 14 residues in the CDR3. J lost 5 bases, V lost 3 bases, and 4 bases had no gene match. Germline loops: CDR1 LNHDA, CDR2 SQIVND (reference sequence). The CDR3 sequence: CASSMGGSHNEQFF. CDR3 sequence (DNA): TGTGCCAGTAGTATGGGGGGGAGCCACAATGAGCAGTTCTTC. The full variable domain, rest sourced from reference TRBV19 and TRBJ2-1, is DGGITQSPKYLFRKEGQNVTLSCEQNLNHDAMYWYRQDPGQGLRLIYYSQIVNDFQKGDIAEGYSVSREKKESFPLTVTSAQKNPTAFYLCASSMGGSHNEQFFGPGTRLTVL.

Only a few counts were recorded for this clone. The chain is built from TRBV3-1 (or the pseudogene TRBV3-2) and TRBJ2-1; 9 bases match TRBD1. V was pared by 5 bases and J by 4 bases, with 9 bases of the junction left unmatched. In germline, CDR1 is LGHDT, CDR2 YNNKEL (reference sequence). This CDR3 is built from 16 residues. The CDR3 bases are TGTGCCAGCAGCTCAAGATCCGGGACAGGGTACAATGAGCAGTTCTTC. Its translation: CASSSRSGTGYNEQFF.

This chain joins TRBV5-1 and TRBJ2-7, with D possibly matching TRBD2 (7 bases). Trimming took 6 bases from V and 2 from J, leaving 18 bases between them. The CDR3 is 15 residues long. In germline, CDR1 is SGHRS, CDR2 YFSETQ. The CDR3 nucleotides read TGCGCCAGCACCGTAGCGGTAGGGGGGGCCTACGAGCAGTACTTC. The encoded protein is CASTVAVGGAYEQYF.

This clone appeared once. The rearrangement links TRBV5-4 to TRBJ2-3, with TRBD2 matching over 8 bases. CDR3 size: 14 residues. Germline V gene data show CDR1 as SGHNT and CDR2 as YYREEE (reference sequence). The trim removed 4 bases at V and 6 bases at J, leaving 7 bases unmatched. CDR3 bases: TGTGCCAGCAGCCTTCGGGGGGGCAAGGATACGCAGTATTTT. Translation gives CASSLRGGKDTQYF. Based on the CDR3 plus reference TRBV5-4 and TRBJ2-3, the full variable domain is ETGVTQSPTHLIKTRGQQVTLRCSSQSGHNTVSWYQQALGQGPQFIFQYYREEENGRGNFPPRFSGLQFPNYSSELNVNALELDDSALYLCASSLRGGKDTQYFGPGTRLTVL.

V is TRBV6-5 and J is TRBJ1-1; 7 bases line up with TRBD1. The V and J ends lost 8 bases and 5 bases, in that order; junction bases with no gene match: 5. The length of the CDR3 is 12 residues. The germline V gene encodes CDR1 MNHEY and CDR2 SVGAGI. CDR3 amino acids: CASPGQRTEAFF. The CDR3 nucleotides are TGTGCCAGCCCGGGACAGCGGACTGAAGCTTTCTTT.

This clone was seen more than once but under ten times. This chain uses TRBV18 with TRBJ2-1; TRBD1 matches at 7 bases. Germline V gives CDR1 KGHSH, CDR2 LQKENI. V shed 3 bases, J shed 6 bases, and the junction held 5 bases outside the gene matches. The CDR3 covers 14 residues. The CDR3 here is CASSPPGQLNEQFF. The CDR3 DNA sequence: TGTGCCAGCTCACCCCCGGGACAGCTCAATGAGCAGTTCTTC.

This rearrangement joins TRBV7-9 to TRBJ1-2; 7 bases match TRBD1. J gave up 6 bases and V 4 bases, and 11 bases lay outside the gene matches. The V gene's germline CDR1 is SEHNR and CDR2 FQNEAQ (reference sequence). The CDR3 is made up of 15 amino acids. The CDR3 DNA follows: TGTGCCAGCAGCTCCCGCGGAGGGACAGCGGATGGCTACACCTTC. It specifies CASSSRGGTADGYTF. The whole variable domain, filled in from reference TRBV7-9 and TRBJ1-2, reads DTGVSQNPRHKITKRGQNVTFRCDPISEHNRLYWYRQTLGQGPEFLTYFQNEAQLEKSRLLSDRFSAERPKGSFSTLEIQRTEQGDSAMYLCASSSRGGTADGYTFGSGTRLTVV.

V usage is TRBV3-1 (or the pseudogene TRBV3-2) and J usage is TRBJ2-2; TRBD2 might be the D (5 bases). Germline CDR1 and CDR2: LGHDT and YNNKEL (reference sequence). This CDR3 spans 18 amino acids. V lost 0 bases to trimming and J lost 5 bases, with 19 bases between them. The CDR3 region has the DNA TGTGCCAGCAGCCAAGATCGTGGGTACGACTATTCAACCGGGGAGCTGTTTTTT. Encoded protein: CASSQDRGYDYSTGELFF.

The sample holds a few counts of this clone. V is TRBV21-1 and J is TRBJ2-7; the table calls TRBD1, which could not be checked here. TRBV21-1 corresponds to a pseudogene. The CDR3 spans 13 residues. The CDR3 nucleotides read TGTGCCAGCAGCAAAGGGACAGGGGGCGAGCAGTACTTC. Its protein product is CASSKGTGGEQYF.

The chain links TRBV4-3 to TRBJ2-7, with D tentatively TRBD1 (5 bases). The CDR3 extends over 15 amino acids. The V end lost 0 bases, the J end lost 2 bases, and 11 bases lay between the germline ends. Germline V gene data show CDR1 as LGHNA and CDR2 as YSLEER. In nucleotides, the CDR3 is TGCGCCAGCAGCCAAGAGGCAGGGCTACCCTACGAGCAGTACTTC. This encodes CASSQEAGLPYEQYF.

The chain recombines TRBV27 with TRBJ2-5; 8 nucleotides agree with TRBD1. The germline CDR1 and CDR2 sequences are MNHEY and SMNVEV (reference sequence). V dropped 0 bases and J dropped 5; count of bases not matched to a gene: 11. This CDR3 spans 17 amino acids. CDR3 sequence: CASSLSGSPGGYETQYF. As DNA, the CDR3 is TGTGCCAGCAGTTTATCTGGTTCGCCAGGGGGCTATGAGACCCAGTACTTC.

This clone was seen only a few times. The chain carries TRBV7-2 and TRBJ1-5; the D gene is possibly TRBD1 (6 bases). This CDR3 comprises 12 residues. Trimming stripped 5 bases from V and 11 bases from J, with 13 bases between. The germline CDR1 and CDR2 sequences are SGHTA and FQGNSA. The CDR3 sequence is CASSQDSRAQHF. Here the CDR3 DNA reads TGTGCCAGCAGCCAGGACAGTCGGGCCCAGCATTTT.

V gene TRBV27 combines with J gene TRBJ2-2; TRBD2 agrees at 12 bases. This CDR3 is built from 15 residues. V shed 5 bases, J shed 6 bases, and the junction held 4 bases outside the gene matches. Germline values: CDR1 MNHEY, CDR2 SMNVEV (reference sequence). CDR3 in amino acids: CASSRTSGTAGELFF. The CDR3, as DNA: TGTGCCAGCAGTAGGACTAGCGGGACCGCCGGGGAGCTGTTTTTT.

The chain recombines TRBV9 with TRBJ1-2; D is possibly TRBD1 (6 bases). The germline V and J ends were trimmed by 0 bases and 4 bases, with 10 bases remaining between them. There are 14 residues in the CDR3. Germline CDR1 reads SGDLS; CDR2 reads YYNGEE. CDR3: CASSVVTGPYGYTF. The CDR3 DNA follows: TGTGCCAGCAGCGTAGTTACAGGGCCCTATGGCTACACCTTC.

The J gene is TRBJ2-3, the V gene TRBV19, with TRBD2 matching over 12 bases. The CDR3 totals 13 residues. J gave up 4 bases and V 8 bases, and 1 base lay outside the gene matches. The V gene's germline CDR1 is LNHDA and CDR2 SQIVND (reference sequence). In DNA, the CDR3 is TGTGCCAGTCGGACTAGCGGGGCAGATACGCAGTATTTT. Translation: CASRTSGADTQYF.